This record concerns one TCR beta chain sequence. Treatment specified: some 20 received Ad26.COV2.S at low or high dose, single or two shots; about 5 received placebo; per-sample allocation not given. Specimens were obtained on day 63 following the first vaccine or placebo injection. Using immunoSEQ multiplex PCR, the repertoire was profiled, and TCRdb retains in-frame clones only, with some absent. This sample has around 270,000 clones, with roughly nine tenths found just once. These data are taken from a study of Ad26.COV2.S vaccination and SARS-CoV-2 variants. Background on the study: Once or twice, 56 days apart, Ad26.COV2.S was delivered intramuscularly.

This CDR3 is built from 15 residues. V dropped 0 bases and J dropped 1 base, with 7 bases sitting between them. CDR1 and CDR2 from the germline V gene are SGDLS and YYNGEE. The rearrangement uses TRBV9 and TRBJ2-2; no clear D. The sequence came from a person between 18 and 65 years old who received the Ad26.COV2.S COVID-19 vaccine or a placebo. The specimen was peripheral blood, collected in a trial of Ad26.COV2.S vaccine versus placebo. The CDR3 region is CASSVGVGNTGELFF. CDR3 DNA sequence: TGTGCCAGCAGCGTAGGTGTGGGGAACACCGGGGAGCTGTTTTTT.